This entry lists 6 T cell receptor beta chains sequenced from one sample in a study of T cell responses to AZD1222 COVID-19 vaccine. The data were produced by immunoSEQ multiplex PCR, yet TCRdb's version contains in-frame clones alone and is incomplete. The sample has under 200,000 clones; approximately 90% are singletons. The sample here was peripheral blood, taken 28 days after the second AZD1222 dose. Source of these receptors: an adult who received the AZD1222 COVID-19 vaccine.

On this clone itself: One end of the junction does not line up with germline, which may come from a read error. The CDR3 nucleotides are TGTGCCAGCACCTCTAGCGGGAGGACCCACTTC. It codes for CASTSSGRTHF. The rearrangement joins TRBV12-3 or TRBV12-4 to TRBJ2-4; 11 bases agree with TRBD2. The CDR3 runs 11 residues.

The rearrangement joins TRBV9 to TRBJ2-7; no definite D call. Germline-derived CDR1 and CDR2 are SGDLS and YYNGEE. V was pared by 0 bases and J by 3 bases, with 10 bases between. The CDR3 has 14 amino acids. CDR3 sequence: CASSVALGNYEQYF. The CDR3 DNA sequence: TGTGCCAGCAGCGTAGCTCTAGGCAACTACGAGCAGTACTTC.

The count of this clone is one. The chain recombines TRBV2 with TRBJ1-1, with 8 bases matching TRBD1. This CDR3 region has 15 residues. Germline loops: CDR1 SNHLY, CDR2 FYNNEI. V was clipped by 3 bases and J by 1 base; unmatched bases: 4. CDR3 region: CASSEAGTGNTEAFF. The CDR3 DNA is TGTGCCAGCAGTGAGGCCGGGACAGGGAACACTGAAGCTTTCTTT.

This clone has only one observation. This CDR3 reads CASTQGPTTEAFF. The CDR3 coding sequence is TGTGCCAGTACCCAGGGTCCCACCACTGAAGCTTTCTTT. The J gene is TRBJ1-1, the V gene TRBV19; D might be TRBD1 (5 bases). Germline lookup yields CDR1 LNHDA and CDR2 SQIVND (reference sequence). This CDR3 is built from 13 residues. Deletions cut 7 bases from V and 4 bases from J, with 13 bases between.

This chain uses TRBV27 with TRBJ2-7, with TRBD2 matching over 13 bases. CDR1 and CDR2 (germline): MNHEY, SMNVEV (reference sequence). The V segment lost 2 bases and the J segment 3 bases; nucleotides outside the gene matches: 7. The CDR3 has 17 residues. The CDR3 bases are TGTGCCAGCAGTTTAGCTGGGACTAGCGGGACGTTCTACGAGCAGTACTTC. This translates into CASSLAGTSGTFYEQYF.

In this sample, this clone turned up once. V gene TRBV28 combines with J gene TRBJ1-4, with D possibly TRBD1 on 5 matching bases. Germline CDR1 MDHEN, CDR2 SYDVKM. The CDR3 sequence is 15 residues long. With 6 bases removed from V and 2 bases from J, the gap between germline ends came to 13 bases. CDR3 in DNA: TGTGCCAGCAGGCCGCCCCGGGGGACTAATGAAAAACTGTTTTTT. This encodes CASRPPRGTNEKLFF.